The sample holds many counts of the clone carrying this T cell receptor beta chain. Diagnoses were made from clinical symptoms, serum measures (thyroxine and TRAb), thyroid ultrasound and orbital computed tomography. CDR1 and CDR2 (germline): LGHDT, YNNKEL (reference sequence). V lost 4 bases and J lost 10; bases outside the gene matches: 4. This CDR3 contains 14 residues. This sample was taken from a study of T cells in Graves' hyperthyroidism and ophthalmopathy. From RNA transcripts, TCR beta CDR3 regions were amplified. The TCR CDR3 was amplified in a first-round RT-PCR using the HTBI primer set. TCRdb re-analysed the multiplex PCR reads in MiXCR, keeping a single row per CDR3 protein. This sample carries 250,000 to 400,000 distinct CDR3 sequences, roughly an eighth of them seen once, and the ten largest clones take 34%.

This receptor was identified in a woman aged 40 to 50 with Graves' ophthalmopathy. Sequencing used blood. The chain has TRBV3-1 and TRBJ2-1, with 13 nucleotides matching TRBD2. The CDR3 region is CASSRSGLAGEQFF. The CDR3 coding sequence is TGTGCCAGCAGCCGCTCGGGACTAGCGGGGGAGCAGTTCTTC.